What follows are 27 T cell receptor beta chains derived from one specimen sequenced in a study of shared T cell receptors in the human thymus. Data came from immunoSEQ multiplex PCR; TCRdb stores just in-frame clones and leaves some out. The sample includes about 380,000 clones, roughly 94% of them seen just once. The sequenced sample was thymocytes. Every receptor here comes from a human donor.

This clone was seen only once. V gene TRBV5-1 combines with J gene TRBJ2-1, with 10 bases that match TRBD2. The CDR3 sequence is 19 residues long. The germline V gene has CDR1 SGHRS and CDR2 YFSETQ. With V trimmed by 4 bases and J by 3 bases, 16 bases remained unmatched. The CDR3 DNA reads TGCGCCAGCAGCCCTTCTATCCGAATCAGCGGGAGGGACTACAATGAGCAGTTCTTC. This gives the protein CASSPSIRISGRDYNEQFF.

The gene calls are TRBV10-3 and TRBJ2-7; no definite D call. This CDR3 is 14 amino acids long. Per germline, CDR1 ENHRY and CDR2 SYGVKD. V shed 2 bases and J shed 3 bases, with 11 bases lying between them. Written as DNA, the CDR3 is TGTGCCATCAGTGAGGCAGCTTCTAACTACGAGCAGTACTTC. Translating it yields CAISEAASNYEQYF.

CDR3 in DNA: TGCAGCGTTGCCGGAGTCGAAGATACGCAGTATTTT. Translation: CSVAGVEDTQYF. The chain carries TRBV29-1 and TRBJ2-3; D uncertain. The CDR3 is 12 amino acids. Germline CDR1 is SQVTM and CDR2 is ANQGSEA. Trimming stripped 4 bases from V and 5 bases from J, with 10 bases between.

V usage is TRBV5-6 and J usage is TRBJ1-5, with 10 bases lining up with TRBD1. Germline loops: CDR1 SGHDT, CDR2 YYEEEE. With 4 bases clipped from V and 4 bases from J, the junction kept 5 bases outside the gene matches. CDR3 length: 15 amino acids. CDR3: CASSGRTGGNQPQHF. CDR3 DNA sequence: TGTGCCAGCAGCGGGAGGACAGGGGGGAATCAGCCCCAGCATTTT.

This chain links TRBV6-1 with TRBJ2-7, with 15 bases aligning to TRBD2. Trimming took 4 bases from V and 2 from J; bases not matched to a gene: 15. Germline assignment: CDR1 MNHNS and CDR2 SASEGT. This CDR3 region has 20 residues. CDR3 amino acids: CASSVPGLAGGCLRTYEQYF. In DNA form, the CDR3 reads TGTGCCAGCAGTGTACCGGGACTAGCGGGAGGATGCCTCCGTACCTACGAGCAGTACTTC.

The V call is TRBV7-9, the J call TRBJ1-1, with D tentatively TRBD1 (5 bases). The germline V gene has CDR1 SEHNR and CDR2 FQNEAQ (reference sequence). Trimming cost V 1 base and J 9 bases, with 18 bases left between them. The CDR3 totals 15 residues. The CDR3, as DNA: TGTGCCAGCAGCTTAGTTGGAGGGGATGGGGGAAAAGCTTTCTTT. Translated, it gives CASSLVGGDGGKAFF. Full variable domain (remainder filled in from reference TRBV7-9 and TRBJ1-1): DTGVSQNPRHKITKRGQNVTFRCDPISEHNRLYWYRQTLGQGPEFLTYFQNEAQLEKSRLLSDRFSAERPKGSFSTLEIQRTEQGDSAMYLCASSLVGGDGGKAFFGQGTRLTVV.

The chain is built from TRBV27 and TRBJ1-1; tentatively, D is TRBD1 (5 bases). The V gene's germline CDR1 is MNHEY and CDR2 SMNVEV (reference sequence). The CDR3 covers 13 residues. The V end lost 4 bases, the J end lost 13 bases, and 19 bases lay between the germline ends. CDR3 coding DNA: TGTGCCAGCAGTTCCTTTGTCGGGACGGAGATTTTCTTT. Residues: CASSSFVGTEIFF.

The chain links TRBV29-1 to TRBJ1-1; D is ambiguous. The ends were cut back, 5 bases at V and 2 bases at J, with 9 bases in the middle. Germline loops: CDR1 SQVTM, CDR2 ANQGSEA. The CDR3 loop spans 12 amino acids. The DNA for the CDR3 is TGCAGCGTTTATCAGATAAACACTGAAGCTTTCTTT. This codes for CSVYQINTEAFF.

CDR3 region: CASSQPTSGRFDEQFF. The CDR3 DNA sequence: TGCGCCAGCAGCCAACCGACTAGCGGGAGGTTTGATGAGCAGTTCTTC. V is TRBV4-1 and J is TRBJ2-1, with 13 positions matching TRBD2. The CDR3 spans 16 residues. Looked up from germline, CDR1 is MGHRA and CDR2 is YSYEKL. V lost 2 bases to trimming and J lost 8 bases; unmatched junction nucleotides: 6.

The V call is TRBV11-3, the J call TRBJ1-2; no clear D gene. Trimming left V 5 bases short and J 5 bases short, with 6 bases between. CDR1 is SGHNT and CDR2 is YENEEA in the germline V gene. The CDR3 totals 11 residues. CDR3 in amino acids: CASSPRYGYTF. In nucleotides, the CDR3 is TGTGCCAGCAGCCCAAGGTATGGCTACACCTTC. Full variable domain (remainder filled in from reference TRBV11-3 and TRBJ1-2): EAGVVQSPRYKIIEKKQPVAFWCNPISGHNTLYWYLQNLGQGPELLIRYENEEAVDDSQLPKDRFSAERLKGVDSTLKIQPAELGDSAVYLCASSPRYGYTFGSGTRLTVV.

The chain employs TRBV5-6 and TRBJ2-1; D is unresolved. There are 12 residues in the CDR3. Trimming stripped 0 bases from V and 12 bases from J, with 10 bases between. Germline V gives CDR1 SGHDT, CDR2 YYEEEE. The CDR3 loop is CASSLVEVPQFF. The DNA for the CDR3 is TGTGCCAGCAGCTTGGTTGAGGTACCGCAGTTCTTC.

The chain uses TRBV5-6 and TRBJ2-6; tentative D call: TRBD1 (5 bases). This CDR3 spans 17 amino acids. The V and J ends lost 3 bases and 0 bases respectively, with 13 bases between them. CDR1 is SGHDT, CDR2 YYEEEE, per germline. The CDR3 is CASSWGTESSGANVLTF. As DNA, the CDR3 is TGTGCCAGCAGCTGGGGCACGGAAAGCTCTGGGGCCAACGTCCTGACTTTC. Full variable domain (outside the CDR3, taken from reference TRBV5-6 and TRBJ2-6): DAGVTQSPTHLIKTRGQQVTLRCSPKSGHDTVSWYQQALGQGPQFIFQYYEEEERQRGNFPDRFSGHQFPNYSSELNVNALLLGDSALYLCASSWGTESSGANVLTFGAGSRLTVL.

Written as DNA, the CDR3 is TGTGCCAGCAGTTCCGTGGGACTAGAAAACATTCAGTACTTC. Its protein is CASSSVGLENIQYF. This chain links TRBV27 with TRBJ2-4; TRBD2 matches 8 bases. Germline lookup yields CDR1 MNHEY and CDR2 SMNVEV (reference sequence). The V gene end was trimmed by 4 bases and the J gene end by 5 bases; junction bases not matched to a gene: 4. The CDR3 runs 14 residues.

The chain recombines TRBV29-1 with TRBJ2-7; no firm D call. The germline V gene encodes CDR1 SQVTM and CDR2 ANQGSEA. The V and J ends lost 6 bases and 2 bases respectively, with 14 bases between them. The CDR3 runs 13 residues. The CDR3 reads CSVHVPGAYEQYF. Here the CDR3 DNA reads TGCAGCGTCCATGTGCCTGGAGCCTACGAGCAGTACTTC.

The chain combines TRBV30 with TRBJ1-1; the match to TRBD1 covers 7 bases. The germline V gene encodes CDR1 GTSNPN and CDR2 SVGIG (reference sequence). The CDR3 contains 15 residues. V gave up 2 bases and J gave up 1 base; unmatched junction bases: 7. The CDR3 nucleotides read TGTGCCTGGAGTTACATTAGGGGGCAGAACACTGAAGCTTTCTTT. Its translation: CAWSYIRGQNTEAFF.

The rearrangement links TRBV28 to TRBJ2-3, with D uncertain. The V gene's germline CDR1 is MDHEN and CDR2 SYDVKM. Between the trimmed V and J ends, which lost 3 bases and 5 bases, there was a span of 6 bases. This CDR3 contains 12 residues. The CDR3 reads CASSLGKDTQYF. CDR3 nucleotides: TGTGCCAGCAGTTTGGGCAAAGATACGCAGTATTTT.

CDR3 sequence (DNA): TGTGCCAGCAGCTCGTTTCCGGGACAGGGGTGTAATGAAAAACTGTTTTTT. Translated: CASSSFPGQGCNEKLFF. The rearrangement joins TRBV11-2 to TRBJ1-4; 10 bases are shared with TRBD1. Per the germline V gene, CDR1 is SGHAT and CDR2 is FQNNGV. CDR3 length: 17 amino acids. V gave up 4 bases and J gave up 4 bases; unmatched junction bases: 9.

This chain joins TRBV7-9 and TRBJ2-4, with D unclear. V gave up 1 base and J gave up 0 bases, with 10 bases separating them. CDR1 and CDR2 (germline): SEHNR, FQNEAQ (reference sequence). CDR3 size: 16 residues. The CDR3 loop reads CASSLGGTTAKNIQYF. CDR3 in DNA: TGTGCCAGCAGCTTAGGTGGCACGACAGCCAAAAACATTCAGTACTTC.

The gene calls are TRBV28 and TRBJ2-1; 7 bases are shared with TRBD2. V lost 5 bases to trimming and J lost 3 bases; unmatched junction nucleotides: 7. Germline V lookup: CDR1 MDHEN, CDR2 SYDVKM. The CDR3 totals 15 residues. CDR3 DNA: TGTGCCAGCAGTGCTGGGGCGGGGGTCTACAATGAGCAGTTCTTC. It yields the protein CASSAGAGVYNEQFF.

The count of this clone is one. V and J are TRBV27 and TRBJ2-2, with TRBD2 matching 11 bases. Unmatched junction bases numbered 6, after V lost 2 bases and J lost 4 bases. This CDR3 spans 17 amino acids. The V gene's germline CDR1 is MNHEY and CDR2 SMNVEV (reference sequence). CDR3 in amino acids: CASSLKTSGTFTGELFF. The DNA of the CDR3 is TGTGCCAGCAGTTTAAAGACTAGCGGGACGTTCACCGGGGAGCTGTTTTTT.

The V and J genes are TRBV5-8 and TRBJ1-1, with 7 bases aligning to TRBD1. Trimming cost V 4 bases and J 1 base; bases outside gene matches: 10. CDR1 SGHTS and CDR2 YDEGEE come from the germline V gene. The CDR3 runs 16 residues. CDR3 in DNA: TGTGCCAGCAGCCCCGGCCGGGACAGCCCGAACACTGAAGCTTTCTTT. Its translation: CASSPGRDSPNTEAFF.

V gene TRBV19 combines with J gene TRBJ1-2; 7 bases fit TRBD1. This CDR3 has 15 residues. The ends lost 3 bases at V and 2 bases at J; junction bases unmatched: 6. Germline V gene sequence: CDR1 LNHDA, CDR2 SQIVND (reference sequence). In DNA, the CDR3 is TGTGCCAGTAGTATCACGGGACAGTTAAACTATGGCTACACCTTC. Its translation is CASSITGQLNYGYTF. Full variable domain (rest looked up from reference TRBV19 and TRBJ1-2): DGGITQSPKYLFRKEGQNVTLSCEQNLNHDAMYWYRQDPGQGLRLIYYSQIVNDFQKGDIAEGYSVSREKKESFPLTVTSAQKNPTAFYLCASSITGQLNYGYTFGSGTRLTVV.

This chain joins TRBV11-1 and TRBJ2-5; D is ambiguous. V lost 4 bases and J 6 bases, leaving 24 bases between the germline ends. Per the germline V gene, CDR1 is SGHAT and CDR2 is FQDESV (reference sequence). The CDR3 contains 17 residues. The CDR3 DNA reads as TGTGCCAGCAGCTCCATAGAATCTGTGGCGCGTTGCCAGACCCAGTACTTC. Encoded protein: CASSSIESVARCQTQYF.

The V gene is TRBV18, the J gene TRBJ2-2; D not certain. The germline gives CDR1 KGHSH, CDR2 LQKENI. The CDR3 is made up of 14 amino acids. V dropped 2 bases and J dropped 3 bases, with 7 bases sitting between them. The CDR3, as DNA: TGTGCCAGCTCACCAGGGTCCCACACCGGGGAGCTGTTTTTT. It codes for CASSPGSHTGELFF.

The chain couples TRBV5-1 to TRBJ1-2; D is perhaps TRBD1 (6 bases). Germline-derived CDR1 and CDR2 are SGHRS and YFSETQ. This CDR3 spans 16 amino acids. V shed 4 bases and J shed 4 bases, with 20 bases lying between them. CDR3 DNA sequence: TGCGCCAGCAGCAAGGGACATTCCCCAACTTTCTATGGCTACACCTTC. It yields the protein CASSKGHSPTFYGYTF.

Details on this clone: A read error may account for a junction end that differs from germline. The chain is built from TRBV27 and TRBJ2-5; D could derive from TRBD1 or TRBD2 (5 bases each). The CDR3 loop spans 15 amino acids. Germline V gene sequence: CDR1 MNHEY, CDR2 SMNVEV (reference sequence). The CDR3 nucleotides are TGTGCCAGCAGTTCCAGCGGACAACGTCAAGATACCCAGTACTTC. It translates to CASSSSGQRQDTQYF.

This clone was seen only once. The V call is TRBV7-9, the J call TRBJ2-7, with 7 bases matching TRBD1. The CDR3 is 15 amino acids. After removal of 6 bases from V and 5 bases from J, the junction contained 13 bases not matched to a gene. Looked up from germline, CDR1 is SEHNR and CDR2 is FQNEAQ (reference sequence). The CDR3 bases are TGTGCCAGCAGTTCCGCCACAGGGGATATGGACGAGCAGTACTTC. This sequence encodes CASSSATGDMDEQYF.